The T cell receptor (beta chain) under discussion was sequenced for a study of shared clonotypes between healthy human individuals. The wider study: Samples came from two female and three male donors aged 18 to 49.

This CDR3 is built from 12 residues. Germline V CDR1 and CDR2: MNHNS, SASEGT. Study observations and caveats: Rarefaction curves obtained for sorted subsets showed sequencing incomplete despite large depth.

As for this clone: Its antigen remains unidentified. One junction end does not reproduce the germline sequence, and a read error may be involved.

The assay ran at deep level. TCRdb keeps only in-frame clones here, not all; method: immunoSEQ multiplex PCR. The sample lists approximately 940,000 clones, over 75% occurring once. The clonotype originates from a man younger than 35 in good health. Sequences were obtained from memory CD4+ T cells sorted from blood. Subset in this sample: CD45RA-negative fraction. The chain combines TRBV6-1 with TRBJ1-4; tentatively, D is TRBD1 (6 bases). The DNA of the CDR3 is TGTGCCAGCAGTGAAGCGACAGGCCTTTTAATGTTT. Amino acids: CASSEATGLLMF.